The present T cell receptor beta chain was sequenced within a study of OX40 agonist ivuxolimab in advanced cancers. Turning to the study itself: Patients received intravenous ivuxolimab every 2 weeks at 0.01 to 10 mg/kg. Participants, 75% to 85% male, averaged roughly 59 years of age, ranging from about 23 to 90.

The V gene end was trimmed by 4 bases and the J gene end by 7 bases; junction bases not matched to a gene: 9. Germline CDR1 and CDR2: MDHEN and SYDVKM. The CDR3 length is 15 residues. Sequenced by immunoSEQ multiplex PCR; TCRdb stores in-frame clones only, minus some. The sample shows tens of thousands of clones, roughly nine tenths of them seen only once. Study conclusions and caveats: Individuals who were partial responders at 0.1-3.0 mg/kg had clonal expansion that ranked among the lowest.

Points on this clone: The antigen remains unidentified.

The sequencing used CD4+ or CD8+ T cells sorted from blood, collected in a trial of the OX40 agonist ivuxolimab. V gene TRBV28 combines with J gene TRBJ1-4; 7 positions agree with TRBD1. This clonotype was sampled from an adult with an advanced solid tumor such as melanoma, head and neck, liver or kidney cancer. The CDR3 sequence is CASSSGTVILEKLFF. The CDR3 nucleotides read TGTGCCAGCAGTTCCGGGACAGTAATTCTTGAAAAACTGTTTTTT.